This T cell receptor beta chain stems from a study of blood T cell repertoires in COVID-19. This CDR3 comprises 14 residues. Germline CDR1 reads LGHNA; CDR2 reads YSLEER. Trimming shortened V by 0 bases and J by 2 bases, and 8 bases separated the two germline ends. Sequencing was performed with immunoSEQ multiplex PCR; in TCRdb, only in-frame clones are kept and a portion is missing. The sample shows roughly 77,000 clones, 79% of them seen only once. This sequence joins TRBV4-3 and TRBJ2-7; D unclear. Sequences were obtained from peripheral blood. The receptor's source is a man in his 60s with active or convalescent COVID-19. In DNA form, the CDR3 reads TGCGCCAGCAGCCAAGATCCGACAACCTACGAGCAGTACTTC. Its protein is CASSQDPTTYEQYF.